This T cell receptor beta chain emerged from a study of blood T cell repertoires in COVID-19. V lost 2 bases, J lost 7 bases, and 4 bases stayed unmatched. CDR1 SGHTA and CDR2 FQGNSA come from the germline V gene. CDR3 length: 15 residues. TCRdb's table, derived via immunoSEQ multiplex PCR, lists solely in-frame clones and lacks some. Of 100,000 to 140,000 clones listed, around nine tenths were seen once; the top ten hold more than 0.9%. What was sequenced was peripheral blood. This TCR derives from a woman younger than 45 with acute or convalescent COVID-19. The genes are TRBV7-2 and TRBJ2-3, with 12 bases matching TRBD1. CDR3 DNA sequence: TGTGCCAGCAGCTTAAGGGGACAGGGGGCGAATACGCAGTATTTT. It yields the protein CASSLRGQGANTQYF.